This TCR beta chain was recorded in a study of OX40 agonist ivuxolimab in advanced cancers. Study at large: Every 2 weeks, patients got intravenous ivuxolimab at one of six dose levels (0.01-10 mg/kg). Mean age 60 years, range roughly 23 to 79; around 80% male.

Only in-frame clones appear in the TCRdb table, and some are missing; sequencing was by immunoSEQ multiplex PCR. The repertoire consists of fewer than 100,000 clones, with 80% to 90% occurring once and the leading ten covering approximately 0.8%. From germline, CDR1 is LNHDA and CDR2 SQIVND (reference sequence). V shed 6 bases and J shed 1 base, with 13 bases lying between them. The CDR3 extends over 14 amino acids. Sampling times: baseline, cycle 4 day 1, cycle 7 day 1. The sequence came from an adult with an advanced solid tumor such as melanoma, head and neck, liver or kidney cancer. The rearrangement uses TRBV19 and TRBJ2-7, with D uncertain. The specimen comprised CD4+ or CD8+ T cells sorted from blood, sampled in a trial of the OX40 agonist ivuxolimab. The DNA for the CDR3 is TGTGCCAGTAGCCCCGCGTGGGGTTCCTACGAGCAGTACTTC. Translated: CASSPAWGSYEQYF.